This TCR beta chain emerged from a study of Tregs in tolerant kidney transplant recipients. Per germline, CDR1 GTSNPN and CDR2 SVGIG (reference sequence). The CDR3 runs 11 residues. Deletions cut 3 bases from V and 2 bases from J, with 5 bases between. Repertoires were generated with immunoSEQ multiplex PCR, while TCRdb's copy carries only in-frame clones and drops some. Of around 63,000 clones in the sample, 75% to 90% were seen once. The chain uses TRBV30 and TRBJ2-7; D remains unclear. This clonotype originated in a human donor who received a combined kidney and bone marrow transplant. Specimen: Tregs from blood, collected before the transplant. CDR3 DNA: TGTGCCTGGAGCGTTGCCTACGAGCAGTACTTC. Residues: CAWSVAYEQYF.